Shown below are 20 T cell receptor beta chains from a single sample sequenced in a study of blood T cell repertoires in COVID-19. This table comes from immunoSEQ multiplex PCR, and its TCRdb copy is limited to in-frame clones, with some not included. The data show roughly 440,000 clones, with approximately 88% seen just once and 10% to 15% held by the top ten. Sequenced sample: peripheral blood. All receptors come from a woman between 45 and 60 years old with COVID-19, enrolled during active disease.

This clone was observed once. The CDR3 nucleotides read TGTGCCAGCAGTTCCGGGACTAGCGGGGGTGGTACGCAGTATTTT. Translation gives CASSSGTSGGGTQYF. The chain uses TRBV27 and TRBJ2-3; TRBD2 agrees at 14 bases. V was pared by 4 bases and J by 8 bases, with 5 bases of the junction left unmatched. Germline V gene sequence: CDR1 MNHEY, CDR2 SMNVEV (reference sequence). This CDR3 is built from 15 residues.

For the CDR3, the DNA is TGTGCCACCGAGGGGGGGAATGAGCAGTTCTTC. This translates into CATEGGNEQFF. The chain combines TRBV6-5 with TRBJ2-1; D possibly corresponds to TRBD2 (7 bases). Per germline, CDR1 MNHEY and CDR2 SVGAGI. V lost 10 bases, J lost 7 bases, and 11 bases lay in between. The CDR3 is made up of 11 amino acids.

The chain carries TRBV7-9 and TRBJ1-2; D is possibly TRBD1 (6 bases). Germline CDR1 and CDR2: SEHNR and FQNEAQ (reference sequence). V shed 2 bases and J shed 5 bases, with 6 bases lying between them. The CDR3 has 12 residues. The CDR3 sequence is CASSLQGYGYTF. In DNA, the CDR3 is TGTGCCAGCAGCTTACAGGGGTATGGCTACACCTTC. Variable domain in full (rest from reference TRBV7-9 and TRBJ1-2): DTGVSQNPRHKITKRGQNVTFRCDPISEHNRLYWYRQTLGQGPEFLTYFQNEAQLEKSRLLSDRFSAERPKGSFSTLEIQRTEQGDSAMYLCASSLQGYGYTFGSGTRLTVV.

The chain carries TRBV3-1 (or the pseudogene TRBV3-2) and TRBJ1-1, with TRBD1 matching over 7 bases. This CDR3 region has 16 residues. The J segment lost 4 bases and the V segment lost 0 bases, leaving 8 bases of the junction unmatched. Germline CDR1 and CDR2: LGHDT and YNNKEL (reference sequence). In DNA form, the CDR3 reads TGTGCCAGCAGCCAAGAAAGCCCAGGGGGGCTCACTGAAGCTTTCTTT. It translates to CASSQESPGGLTEAFF.

The CDR3 spells CASSLASVAGNEQFF. The CDR3 nucleotides read TGCGCCAGCAGCTTGGCATCGGTGGCGGGGAATGAGCAGTTCTTC. The J gene is TRBJ2-1, the V gene TRBV5-1, with TRBD2 as a possible D gene (6 bases). Germline V gene data show CDR1 as SGHRS and CDR2 as YFSETQ. V was trimmed by 0 bases and J by 7 bases, leaving 14 bases between them. The CDR3 has 15 amino acids.

The chain combines TRBV30 with TRBJ2-3; D is perhaps TRBD2 (5 bases). The CDR3 extends over 12 amino acids. The V end lost 8 bases, the J end lost 0 bases, and 9 bases lay between the germline ends. CDR1 is GTSNPN, CDR2 SVGIG, per germline (reference sequence). CDR3 nucleotide sequence: TGTGCCGGGCGGGCCAGCACAGATACGCAGTATTTT. Encoded protein: CAGRASTDTQYF. Supplemented by reference TRBV30 and TRBJ2-3, the full variable domain reads SQTIHQWPATLVQPVGSPLSLECTVEGTSNPNLYWYRQAAGRGLQLLFYSVGIGQISSEVPQNLSASRPQDRQFILSSKKLLLSDSGFYLCAGRASTDTQYFGPGTRLTVL.

This clone showed up just once. The V gene is TRBV6-5, the J gene TRBJ2-1, with D unclear. This CDR3 contains 13 residues. V was cut by 7 bases and J by 5 bases, with 12 bases left in between. Per the germline V gene, CDR1 is MNHEY and CDR2 is SVGAGI. The CDR3 DNA sequence: TGTGCCAGCAAGGTCCGACGGGACAATGAGCAGTTCTTC. Translating gives CASKVRRDNEQFF.

The genes are TRBV11-2 and TRBJ2-7; 10 positions agree with TRBD1. Germline assignment: CDR1 SGHAT and CDR2 FQNNGV. J gave up 5 bases and V 5 bases, and 9 bases lay outside the gene matches. The CDR3 extends over 15 amino acids. The CDR3 bases are TGTGCCAGCAGCGCCAAGGACAGGGGGTGGGACGAGCAGTACTTC. Translating gives CASSAKDRGWDEQYF.

V is TRBV19 and J is TRBJ1-2, with 8 bases that match TRBD1. The length of the CDR3 is 12 residues. From germline, CDR1 is LNHDA and CDR2 SQIVND (reference sequence). J gave up 7 bases and V 8 bases, and 6 bases lay outside the gene matches. The CDR3 DNA reads TGTGCCAGTGGACAGGGATATTTTGGCTACACCTTC. Its protein is CASGQGYFGYTF.

The V and J genes are TRBV4-1 and TRBJ1-1, with unresolved D. V lost 4 bases and J 5 bases, leaving 14 bases between the germline ends. This CDR3 spans 14 amino acids. Germline V gives CDR1 MGHRA, CDR2 YSYEKL. CDR3: CASSPYSDTTEAFF. Written as DNA, the CDR3 is TGCGCCAGCAGCCCATATAGTGATACGACTGAAGCTTTCTTT.

V usage is TRBV18 and J usage is TRBJ1-1; 7 bases are a match to TRBD1. The V and J ends lost 4 bases and 6 bases, in that order; junction bases with no gene match: 2. CDR1 and CDR2 from the germline V gene are KGHSH and LQKENI. This CDR3 is built from 12 residues. DNA of the CDR3: TGTGCCAGCTCACGGGACAGCCCTGAAGCTTTCTTT. It specifies CASSRDSPEAFF. The variable domain in full, with the rest retrieved from reference TRBV18 and TRBJ1-1, is NAGVMQNPRHLVRRRGQEARLRCSPMKGHSHVYWYRQLPEEGLKFMVYLQKENIIDESGMPKERFSAEFPKEGPSILRIQQVVRGDSAAYFCASSRDSPEAFFGQGTRLTVV.

The V gene is TRBV30, the J gene TRBJ2-7; weak D call: TRBD1 (6 bases). Germline V lookup: CDR1 GTSNPN, CDR2 SVGIG (reference sequence). V was pared by 0 bases and J by 6 bases, with 12 bases between. The CDR3 totals 13 residues. CDR3 nucleotide sequence: TGTGCCTGGAGTGTATGGGAAGGGGGCGAGCAGTACTTC. Encoded protein: CAWSVWEGGEQYF.

The V call is TRBV11-2, the J call TRBJ1-4; 8 nucleotides align to TRBD1. CDR1 SGHAT and CDR2 FQNNGV come from the germline V gene. J lost 11 bases, V lost 5 bases, and 10 bases had no gene match. This CDR3 spans 14 amino acids. The CDR3 sequence is CASSLGQGGKKLFF. CDR3 bases: TGTGCCAGCAGCCTTGGACAGGGTGGGAAGAAACTGTTTTTT.

On this clone: Germline and junction disagree at one end, which may indicate a read error. V and J are TRBV10-3 and TRBJ1-2; a weak D match, TRBD1 (5 bases). The CDR3 has 12 residues. CDR1 and CDR2 from the germline V gene are ENHRY and SYGVKD. CDR3 loop: CAISDWGVTAHF. CDR3 nucleotide sequence: TGTGCCATCAGTGATTGGGGGGTGACAGCTCACTTC.

This chain connects TRBV27 to TRBJ2-3, with a tentative D call TRBD1 (6 bases). The CDR3 is made up of 15 amino acids. Germline V gene lookup returns CDR1 MNHEY and CDR2 SMNVEV (reference sequence). Trimming pared 2 bases from V and 5 bases from J, leaving 14 bases between. CDR3 in amino acids: CASSLRGRGVDTQYF. In DNA, the CDR3 is TGTGCCAGCAGTTTACGGGGCAGGGGTGTAGATACGCAGTATTTT.

The V and J genes are TRBV30 and TRBJ1-2; perhaps TRBD1 as D (5 bases). The CDR3 has 15 amino acids. Between the trimmed V and J ends, which lost 3 bases and 4 bases, there was a span of 18 bases. Germline CDR1 GTSNPN, CDR2 SVGIG (reference sequence). The CDR3 is CAWRSDRRSGYGYTF. The CDR3, as DNA: TGTGCCTGGAGATCCGACAGAAGATCAGGCTATGGCTACACCTTC.

The chain is built from TRBV19 and TRBJ1-1; TRBD1 matches 8 bases. Trimming at V came to 4 bases and at J to 3 bases, leaving 7 bases not matched to a gene. CDR1 and CDR2 from the germline V gene are LNHDA and SQIVND (reference sequence). This CDR3 comprises 15 residues. The CDR3 region has the DNA TGTGCCAGTAGTACTTCCGACAGGGGCGACACTGAAGCTTTCTTT. Translated: CASSTSDRGDTEAFF.

The CDR3 DNA reads TGTGCCAGCAGCACTCGGACTAGCGGGGGGGCTAATGAGCAGTTCTTC. Protein sequence: CASSTRTSGGANEQFF. V and J are TRBV5-4 and TRBJ2-1, with TRBD2 identical over 15 bases. CDR1 is SGHNT and CDR2 is YYREEE in the germline V gene (reference sequence). CDR3 length: 16 residues. Losses at the gene ends were 4 bases for V and 7 bases for J; bases not matched to a gene: 6.

The chain couples TRBV15 to TRBJ1-1; tentative D call: TRBD1 (6 bases). V lost 5 bases to trimming and J lost 1 base, with 8 bases between them. The germline gives CDR1 LNHNV, CDR2 YYDKDF (reference sequence). The CDR3 is made up of 13 amino acids. DNA for the CDR3: TGTGCCACCAGCGCACAGGGGAACACTGAAGCTTTCTTT. It encodes CATSAQGNTEAFF.

This chain connects TRBV5-1 to TRBJ2-7; 9 nucleotides agree with TRBD1. Per germline, CDR1 SGHRS and CDR2 YFSETQ. Trimming cost V 0 bases and J 4 bases; bases outside gene matches: 8. CDR3 length: 16 residues. In DNA form, the CDR3 reads TGCGCCAGCAGCTTGGACGGACAGGGGAATACGTACGAGCAGTACTTC. Translation gives CASSLDGQGNTYEQYF.